The 8 T cell receptor beta chains given below trace back to one sample, sequenced in a study of shared clonotypes between healthy human individuals. Terminally differentiated effector memory CD45RA+ cells were excluded from the naive CD8 cells, which were CD45RO-negative and positively selected for CCR7. The table came from immunoSEQ multiplex PCR; TCRdb's copy has only in-frame clones and leaves some out. The data show about 580,000 clones, nearly 98% seen once. The material sequenced was naive CD8+ T cells sorted from blood. These receptors originate from a man aged 25 to 45 in good health.

This sequence joins TRBV11-3 and TRBJ2-5; D is unclear. CDR3 length equals 15 residues. The germline V and J ends were trimmed by 2 bases and 0 bases, with 10 bases remaining between them. Per germline, CDR1 SGHNT and CDR2 YENEEA. The DNA of the CDR3 is TGTGCCAGCAGCTTATCTTCAGCTCACCAAGAGACCCAGTACTTC. Translating gives CASSLSSAHQETQYF.

The rearrangement joins TRBV4-3 to TRBJ1-1; 8 nucleotides agree with TRBD1. V lost 1 base and J lost 8; bases outside the gene matches: 6. This CDR3 is built from 14 residues. CDR1 and CDR2 from the germline V gene are LGHNA and YSLEER. In DNA form, the CDR3 reads TGCGCCAGCAGCCAAGCGGTTCCAGGGGGCGAAGCTTTCTTT. Translated: CASSQAVPGGEAFF.

This rearrangement joins TRBV30 to TRBJ2-7; D possibly corresponds to TRBD1 (6 bases). The germline V and J ends were trimmed by 4 bases and 2 bases, with 12 bases remaining between them. Germline values: CDR1 GTSNPN, CDR2 SVGIG (reference sequence). The CDR3 has 13 amino acids. CDR3 coding DNA: TGTGCCTGGAACCACGGGACAACCTACGAGCAGTACTTC. It codes for CAWNHGTTYEQYF.

The V and J genes are TRBV27 and TRBJ2-7, with 7 positions matching TRBD2. J lost 3 bases, V lost 5 bases, and 7 bases had no gene match. The CDR3 sequence is 14 residues long. In germline, CDR1 is MNHEY, CDR2 SMNVEV (reference sequence). CDR3 loop: CASSRSGTNYEQYF. The CDR3 nucleotides read TGTGCCAGCAGTAGGTCAGGGACTAACTACGAGCAGTACTTC.

This chain joins TRBV6-6 and TRBJ1-4, with TRBD1 as a possible D gene (6 bases). This CDR3 has 15 residues. The V end lost 4 bases, the J end lost 7 bases, and 16 bases lay between the germline ends. Per germline, CDR1 MNHNY and CDR2 SVGAGI (reference sequence). This CDR3 is CASSWGRGGSEKLFF. The DNA for the CDR3 is TGTGCCAGCAGTTGGGGCCGTGGGGGCAGTGAAAAACTGTTTTTT.

In DNA, the CDR3 is TGTGCCAGCAGCAACCAGGGGACTAGCGGGATGGATCCTAGCTCCTACGAGCAGTACTTC. As protein: CASSNQGTSGMDPSSYEQYF. The chain recombines TRBV21-1 with TRBJ2-7; TRBD2, the table's D call, was not compared with the DNA. TRBV21-1 is listed as a pseudogene. The CDR3 loop spans 20 amino acids.

About this clone itself: Additional DNA sequences in this sample encode the identical CDR3. The rearrangement joins TRBV27 to TRBJ1-5; D not resolved. Looked up from germline, CDR1 is MNHEY and CDR2 is SMNVEV (reference sequence). The CDR3 length is 12 residues. The ends were cut back, 3 bases at V and 7 bases at J, with 7 bases in the middle. CDR3 bases: TGTGCCAGCAGTTTTTCTGGGCAGCCCCAGCATTTT. The encoded protein is CASSFSGQPQHF.

This clone was observed a single time. V gene TRBV7-9 combines with J gene TRBJ2-7, with 7 bases aligning to TRBD1. CDR3 length: 13 amino acids. The germline CDR1 and CDR2 sequences are SEHNR and FQNEAQ (reference sequence). Trimming cost V 6 bases and J 1 base; bases outside gene matches: 3. The CDR3 bases are TGTGCCAGCAGTACAGGGGCGTCCTACGAGCAGTACTTC. It codes for CASSTGASYEQYF.